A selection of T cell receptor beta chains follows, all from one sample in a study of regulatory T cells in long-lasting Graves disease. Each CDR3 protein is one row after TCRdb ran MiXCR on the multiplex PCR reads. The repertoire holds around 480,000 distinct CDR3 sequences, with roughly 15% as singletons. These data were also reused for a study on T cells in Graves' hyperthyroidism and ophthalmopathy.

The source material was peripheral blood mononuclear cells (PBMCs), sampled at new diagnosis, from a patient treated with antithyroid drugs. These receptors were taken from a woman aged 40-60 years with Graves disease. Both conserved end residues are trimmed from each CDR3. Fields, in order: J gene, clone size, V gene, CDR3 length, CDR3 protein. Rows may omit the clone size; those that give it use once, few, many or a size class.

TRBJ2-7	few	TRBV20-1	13	SATPTSGRSYEQY
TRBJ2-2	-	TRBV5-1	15	ASSSPGGAPNTGELF
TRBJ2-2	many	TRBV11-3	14	ASSLGGPYYTGELF
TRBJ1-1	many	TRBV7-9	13	ASSLETSSNTEAF
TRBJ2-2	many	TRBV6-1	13	ASINLGGDAGELF
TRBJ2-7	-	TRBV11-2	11	ASSLVVQGEQY
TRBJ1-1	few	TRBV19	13	ASKRPGRLNTEAF
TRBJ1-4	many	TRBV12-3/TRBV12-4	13	ASSPLTGGLAKLF
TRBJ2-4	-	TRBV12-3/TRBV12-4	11	ASRGTGRNIQY
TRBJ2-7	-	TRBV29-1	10	SVGGPTYEQY
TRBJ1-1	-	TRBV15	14	ATSREPPLMNTEAF
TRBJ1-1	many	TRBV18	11	ASFKGGNTEAF
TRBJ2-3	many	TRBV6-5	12	ASSYYGTRNTQY
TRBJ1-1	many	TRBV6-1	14	AIDSQGAFMNTEAF
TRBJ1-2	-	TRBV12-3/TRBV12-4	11	ASSFRSRDGYT
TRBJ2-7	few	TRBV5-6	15	ASSSSLGTGDTYEQY
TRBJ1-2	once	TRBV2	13	ASSVTQGSGYGYT
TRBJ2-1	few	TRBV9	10	ASRGDYNEQF
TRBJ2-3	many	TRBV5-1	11	ASSPGQGGTQY
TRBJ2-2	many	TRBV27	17	ASSSYRPRRGGWTGELF
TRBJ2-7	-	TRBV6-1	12	ASSATVPAYEQY
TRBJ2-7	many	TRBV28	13	ASTQGGTGGYEQY